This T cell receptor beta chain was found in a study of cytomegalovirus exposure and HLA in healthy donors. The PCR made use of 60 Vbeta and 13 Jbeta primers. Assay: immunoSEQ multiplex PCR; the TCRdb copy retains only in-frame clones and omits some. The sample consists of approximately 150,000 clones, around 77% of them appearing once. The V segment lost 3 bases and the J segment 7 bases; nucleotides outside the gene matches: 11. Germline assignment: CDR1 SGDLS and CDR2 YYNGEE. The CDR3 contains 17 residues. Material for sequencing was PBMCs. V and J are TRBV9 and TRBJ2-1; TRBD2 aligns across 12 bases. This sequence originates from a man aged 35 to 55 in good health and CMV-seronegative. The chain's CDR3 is CASSERLAGAGGNEQFF. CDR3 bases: TGTGCCAGCAGCGAAAGACTAGCGGGAGCGGGGGGTAATGAGCAGTTCTTC.